A selection of T cell receptor beta chains follows, all from one sample in a study of cytomegalovirus exposure and HLA in healthy donors. Method: immunoSEQ multiplex PCR; TCRdb's copy keeps in-frame clones and lacks some. The sample lists approximately 98,000 clones; around 67% were seen once. The specimen was PBMCs. The receptors were gathered from a male donor in good health and CMV-seronegative. CDR3s include the opening cysteine and the closing phenylalanine or tryptophan. D genes are given only for firm matches. Clone size is shown for a subset of rows, as once, few, many or a class of expanded clone.

TRBV5-4,TRBJ1-5,NA,NA,TGTGCCAGCAGCTTGGAGGGGATCAATCAGCCCCAGCATTTT,CASSLEGINQPQHF
TRBV5-4,TRBJ2-6,TRBD2,NA,TGTGCCAGCAGCAAGCCTTGGACTAGCGGACTCTCTGGGGCCAACGTCCTGACTTTC,CASSKPWTSGLSGANVLTF
TRBV4-3,TRBJ2-6,TRBD1,few,TGCGCCAGCAGCCTGTCCCGGGACAGGGTTTCTTCTGGGGCCAACGTCCTGACTTTC,CASSLSRDRVSSGANVLTF
TRBV7-9,TRBJ2-7,NA,NA,TGTGCCAGCAGCTTAACTGTGTACGAGCAGTACTTC,CASSLTVYEQYF
TRBV6-1,TRBJ2-5,NA,NA,TGTGCCAGCAGTGAAGCAGGGGGGGCGTACCAAGAGACCCAGTACTTC,CASSEAGGAYQETQYF
TRBV29-1,TRBJ2-1,NA,NA,TGCAGCGTTGAGGGAACGACGGGGGTGAATGAGCAGTTCTTC,CSVEGTTGVNEQFF
TRBV28,TRBJ2-1,TRBD2,NA,TGTGCCAGCAGTGGACTAGCGGGAGTTGGTGAGCAGTTCTTC,CASSGLAGVGEQFF
TRBV10-3,TRBJ1-1,NA,NA,TGTGCCATCAGTAGCTTGGGAGGGACTGAAGCTTTCTTT,CAISSLGGTEAFF
TRBV11-3,TRBJ1-1,NA,NA,TGTGCCAGCAGCAGGGGCGGGGGGGACACTGAAGCTTTCTTT,CASSRGGGDTEAFF
TRBV28,TRBJ1-1,TRBD1,NA,TGTGCCAGCAGTGGGACAGGGGCCTCTTTGTGTCGGGCTTTCTTT,CASSGTGASLCRAFF
TRBV30,TRBJ2-4,TRBD2,NA,TGTGCCTGGAGACCTCTAGCGGGAGGGCCAGGGGGGCAGTACTTC,CAWRPLAGGPGGQYF
TRBV5-4,TRBJ2-7,NA,NA,TGTGCCAGCAGCTTGGATATCTCCTACGAGCAGTACTTC,CASSLDISYEQYF
TRBV9,TRBJ1-3,TRBD1,NA,TGTGCCAGCAGCTCCAGGGGGAGGAACACCATATATTTT,CASSSRGRNTIYF
TRBV28,TRBJ2-7,NA,NA,TGTGCCAGTTTCCCCGCGGGACCCATAGACGGAAAGTACTTC,CASFPAGPIDGKYF
TRBV6-4,TRBJ1-5,NA,NA,TGTGCCAGCAGGCCTGGACACGGAGCTTATAGCAATCAGCCCCAGCATTTT,CASRPGHGAYSNQPQHF
TRBV9,TRBJ2-1,TRBD1,few,TGTGCCAGCAGCGACCTCGGACAGGGGCCCTTAAGTGAGCAGTTCTTC,CASSDLGQGPLSEQFF
TRBV29-1,TRBJ1-3,NA,NA,TGCAGCGTCCAATTTGACAGCGTAGTCTCTGGAAACACCATATATTTT,CSVQFDSVVSGNTIYF
TRBV6-1,TRBJ1-2,TRBD1,few,TGTGCCAGCAGGGCGGGACAGGCCCGCTATGGCTACACCTTC,CASRAGQARYGYTF
TRBV5-3,TRBJ1-5,NA,NA,TGTGCCAGAAGCTTGCCAGGGGTAGGCAATCAGCCCCAGCATTTT,CARSLPGVGNQPQHF
TRBV18,TRBJ1-2,NA,NA,TGTGCCAGCTCACCAAGCGGTGCTACCTTGGGCTACACCTTC,CASSPSGATLGYTF
TRBV11-2,TRBJ2-3,NA,NA,TGTGCCAGCAGCTTAACCGTACATGCGCAGTATTTT,CASSLTVHAQYF
TRBV5-1,TRBJ1-1,NA,NA,TGCGCCAGCAGAGGGGGATTTCGTGGGAACACTGAAGCTTTCTTT,CASRGGFRGNTEAFF
TRBV19,TRBJ2-5,TRBD2,NA,TGTGCCAGTACCCCCCGGGGTAGCGGGAACGGTCAGACCCAGTACTTC,CASTPRGSGNGQTQYF
TRBV5-6,TRBJ2-7,TRBD1,NA,TGTGCCAGCAGCTCAGGACAGGGACTCTCCAACGAGCAGTACTTC,CASSSGQGLSNEQYF
TRBV6-5,TRBJ2-1,TRBD2,NA,TGTGCCAGCAGTTACTCGGGTAGCGGGCAGCAGTTCTTC,CASSYSGSGQQFF
TRBV15,TRBJ1-1,NA,NA,TGTGCCACCAGCACGACAGGGAACACTGAAGCTTTCTTT,CATSTTGNTEAFF
TRBV7-2,TRBJ2-1,TRBD2,NA,TGTGCCAGCAGCTTTAGCGGGAATGGATGGGATGAGCAGTTCTTC,CASSFSGNGWDEQFF
TRBV11-2,TRBJ2-7,NA,NA,TGTGCCAGCAGCTTAGAGCCAGGGGACCCTTACGAGCAGTACTTC,CASSLEPGDPYEQYF
TRBV30,TRBJ2-6,NA,NA,TGTGCCGCCCACAGGGCTGGGGCCAACGTCCTGACTTTC,CAAHRAGANVLTF
TRBV4-1,TRBJ2-3,TRBD2,NA,TGCGCCAGCACCCGGGAGGGAGGGCTACCTAGCACAGATACGCAGTATTTT,CASTREGGLPSTDTQYF
TRBV11-2,TRBJ2-5,NA,few,TGTGCCAGCAGCTTAGTCTCGTTGGGGGGTATGGGGCACCAAGAGACCCAGTACTTC,CASSLVSLGGMGHQETQYF
TRBV6-1,TRBJ1-5,NA,NA,TGTGCCAGCATGACGGCGGCTAGCAATCAGCCCCCGCATTTT,CASMTAASNQPPHF
TRBV9,TRBJ2-2,NA,NA,TGTGCCAGCAGCGTAGTTCAGGGGAACACCGGGGAGCTGTTTTTT,CASSVVQGNTGELFF
TRBV30,TRBJ1-2,NA,NA,TGTGCCTGGAGATGGACGGGGAACTATGGCTACACCTTC,CAWRWTGNYGYTF
TRBV4-1,TRBJ2-2,TRBD1,NA,TGCGCCAGCAGCCAAGATGGGGGACAGGCGAACACCGGGGAGCTGTTTTTT,CASSQDGGQANTGELFF
TRBV9,TRBJ1-1,TRBD1,NA,TGTGCCAGCAGCGGGCAGGGGGGAAACACTGAAGCTTTCTTT,CASSGQGGNTEAFF
TRBV27,TRBJ1-5,TRBD1,NA,TGTGCCAGCAGTCCGCAAGGGGGCCAAGGCAATCAGCCCCAGCATTTT,CASSPQGGQGNQPQHF
TRBV5-1,TRBJ2-1,TRBD2,NA,TGCGCCAGCAGCTTGGTCAGCGGGGAGGTGAATGAGCAGTTCTTC,CASSLVSGEVNEQFF
TRBV6-6,TRBJ2-7,NA,NA,TGTGCCAGCAGTTACTCGTCAGGGAACCCCTACGAGCAGTACTTC,CASSYSSGNPYEQYF
TRBV6-1,TRBJ2-4,TRBD2,NA,TGTGCCAGCAGTGCTTGGCCAGGGCGTGCTAGCGGGAGCCAAGACATTCAGTACTTC,CASSAWPGRASGSQDIQYF
TRBV19,TRBJ2-7,NA,NA,TGTGCCAGTGCGGGCAGATGGCACGAGCAGTACTTC,CASAGRWHEQYF
TRBV5-6,TRBJ1-6,TRBD1,NA,TGTGCCAGCAGACAGCTGACAGGGGGGAATTCACCCCTCCACTTT,CASRQLTGGNSPLHF